This is a list of T cell receptor beta chains from one sample in a study of early T cells in non-severe SARS-CoV-2 infection. TCRdb itself ran the 5' RACE reads through MiXCR, one entry per CDR3 protein. The sample carries tens of thousands of distinct CDR3 sequences, roughly 15% recorded once. Sequencing was performed on whole blood. The receptor source for this set is an adult who was a healthcare worker with PCR-confirmed SARS-CoV-2 infection or an uninfected control (not recorded which). CDR3s include the opening cysteine and the closing phenylalanine or tryptophan. Each record gives: V gene, D gene, J gene, clone size, CDR3 DNA, CDR3 protein. The D gene is left open where the match is weak. Not all rows give a size; the values are once, few, many and, for expanded clones, a class.

V: TRBV19
D: TRBD2
J: TRBJ2-3
size: few
DNA: TGTGCCAGTAGTGCCCAGGGACTAGCGGGAGATACGCAGTATTTT
CDR3: CASSAQGLAGDTQYF

V: TRBV4-2
D: NA
J: TRBJ2-3
size: medium-sized
DNA: TGTGCCAGCAGCCAAGTGGGGGAGAGTGCAGATACGCAGTATTTT
CDR3: CASSQVGESADTQYF

V: TRBV12-3/TRBV12-4
D: NA
J: TRBJ2-4
size: few
DNA: TGTGCCAGCAGTCATACAGGGCGGAGAACCAAAAACATTCAGTACTTC
CDR3: CASSHTGRRTKNIQYF

V: TRBV4-3
D: NA
J: TRBJ2-6
size: few
DNA: TGCGCCAGCAGCCGTTCCAGTGCCAACGTCCTGACTTTC
CDR3: CASSRSSANVLTF

V: TRBV6-5
D: NA
J: TRBJ1-1
size: many
DNA: TGTGCCAGCAGTTACTCGAGCGGCAGGGCAAGGAAGTTT
CDR3: CASSYSSGRARKF

V: TRBV12-5
D: TRBD1
J: TRBJ1-2
size: many
DNA: TGTGCTAGTGGTCTCCCCGGGACAGGGTTTGGCTACACCTTC
CDR3: CASGLPGTGFGYTF

V: TRBV10-3
D: NA
J: TRBJ2-7
size: few
DNA: TGTGCCATCAGTGCCAGGGACTACGAGCAGTACTTC
CDR3: CAISARDYEQYF

V: TRBV11-2
D: NA
J: TRBJ2-7
size: many
DNA: TGTGCCAGCAGCTTTTGGAGGGCCGCTGACGAGCAGTACTTC
CDR3: CASSFWRAADEQYF

V: TRBV25-1
D: NA
J: TRBJ2-7
size: many
DNA: TGTGCCAGCAGTGGGGCCGGTGGGGATCCCTTGGGGGAGCAGTACTTC
CDR3: CASSGAGGDPLGEQYF

V: TRBV30
D: NA
J: TRBJ1-2
size: NA
DNA: TGTGCCTGGAGCCCGGACAGAGACTATGGCTACACCTTC
CDR3: CAWSPDRDYGYTF

V: TRBV11-2
D: TRBD2
J: TRBJ2-5
size: NA
DNA: TGTGCCAGCAGCTCACTAGCGGAGGGGGAGACCCAGTACTTC
CDR3: CASSSLAEGETQYF

V: TRBV7-2
D: NA
J: TRBJ2-2
size: NA
DNA: TGTGCCAGCAGCGCGGTTTCCGGGGGTTACACCGGGGAGCTGTTTTTT
CDR3: CASSAVSGGYTGELFF

V: TRBV20-1
D: TRBD1
J: TRBJ1-1
size: NA
DNA: TGCAGTGCGATTAACAGGGGTCTGAACACTGAAGCTTTCTTT
CDR3: CSAINRGLNTEAFF

V: TRBV28
D: NA
J: TRBJ2-6
size: many
DNA: TGTGCCAGCAGTAGGACGGGGGCCAACGTCCTGACTTTC
CDR3: CASSRTGANVLTF

V: TRBV9
D: NA
J: TRBJ2-1
size: few
DNA: TGTGCCAGCAGCCCCCACGGCGCGACAAGCTCCTACAATGAGCAGTTCTTC
CDR3: CASSPHGATSSYNEQFF

V: TRBV20-1
D: NA
J: TRBJ1-1
size: NA
DNA: TGCAGTGCGGCAGGGGTAAACACTGAAGCTTTCTTT
CDR3: CSAAGVNTEAFF

V: TRBV20-1
D: NA
J: TRBJ1-1
size: many
DNA: TGCAGTGCTAGAGTGAACACTGAAGCTTTCTTT
CDR3: CSARVNTEAFF

V: TRBV29-1
D: NA
J: TRBJ2-1
size: few
DNA: TGCAGCGCGGGCGAAGGGGACAATGAGCAGTTCTTC
CDR3: CSAGEGDNEQFF

V: TRBV7-9
D: TRBD1
J: TRBJ2-3
size: NA
DNA: TGTGCCAGCAGCAAGGACAGGGGCTCTCCAGATACGCAGTATTTT
CDR3: CASSKDRGSPDTQYF

V: TRBV4-1
D: TRBD2
J: TRBJ2-3
size: NA
DNA: TGCGCCAGCAGCCTGAGACTAGCGGGGGAAGGTGGAGATACGCAGTATTTT
CDR3: CASSLRLAGEGGDTQYF

V: TRBV20-1
D: TRBD2
J: TRBJ2-7
size: medium-sized
DNA: TGCAGTGCTATAAGCGGGGAGCCCTACGAGCAGTACTTC
CDR3: CSAISGEPYEQYF

V: TRBV5-4
D: NA
J: TRBJ2-2
size: NA
DNA: TGTGCCAGCAGCTTGGAGGGCCCTGACACCGGGGAGCTGTTTTTT
CDR3: CASSLEGPDTGELFF

V: TRBV2
D: NA
J: TRBJ2-5
size: NA
DNA: TGTGCCAGCAGTTACGACTTACAAGAGACCCAGTACTTC
CDR3: CASSYDLQETQYF

V: TRBV20-1
D: TRBD1
J: TRBJ1-1
size: many
DNA: TGCAGTGCTAGAGGTGGGACAGGGATGGGCACTGAAGCTTTCTTT
CDR3: CSARGGTGMGTEAFF

V: TRBV28
D: NA
J: TRBJ1-2
size: NA
DNA: TGTGCCAGCAGTTTGAAGGGGTATGGCTACACCTTC
CDR3: CASSLKGYGYTF

V: TRBV4-2
D: TRBD2
J: TRBJ2-4
size: few
DNA: TGTGCCAGCAGCCAAGGAACGCGGGGGGCGAACATTCAGTACTTC
CDR3: CASSQGTRGANIQYF

V: TRBV6-6
D: NA
J: TRBJ2-6
size: NA
DNA: TGTGCCAGCCGGGGCAGGGAAAGCTCTGGGGCCAACGTCCTGACTTTC
CDR3: CASRGRESSGANVLTF

V: TRBV28
D: TRBD1
J: TRBJ2-7
size: few
DNA: TGTGCCAGCCGTGTGGGACAGGACTACTACGAGCAGTACTTC
CDR3: CASRVGQDYYEQYF

V: TRBV7-8
D: TRBD2
J: TRBJ2-1
size: few
DNA: TGTGCCAGCAGCTTAGGAGGGGCTAGCGGGGGGCCCAACGCCTACAATGAGCAGTTCTTC
CDR3: CASSLGGASGGPNAYNEQFF

V: TRBV29-1
D: NA
J: TRBJ1-1
size: few
DNA: TGCAGCGTTGAAGAGGGTTGGGGCACTGAAGCTTTCTTT
CDR3: CSVEEGWGTEAFF

V: TRBV9
D: NA
J: TRBJ1-5
size: NA
DNA: TGTGCCAGCAGCGTAGGGGGGGATAGCAATCAGCCCCAGCATTTT
CDR3: CASSVGGDSNQPQHF

V: TRBV7-8
D: NA
J: TRBJ2-7
size: few
DNA: TGTGCCAGCAGCTTAGCTCAAAACCGAAACCGGGAGCAGTACTTC
CDR3: CASSLAQNRNREQYF

V: TRBV2
D: TRBD1
J: TRBJ1-5
size: once
DNA: TGTGCCAGCAGCGAGTCCCCAGGGGGATTGAGTCAGCCCCAGCATTTT
CDR3: CASSESPGGLSQPQHF

V: TRBV6-2/TRBV6-3
D: NA
J: TRBJ1-2
size: NA
DNA: TGTGCCAGCACCCTCACCAGGGGAACCTATGGCTACACCTTC
CDR3: CASTLTRGTYGYTF

V: TRBV20-1
D: NA
J: TRBJ2-1
size: few
DNA: TGCAGTGCTAGGACTGAACTTTATGGGAATGAGCAGTTCTTC
CDR3: CSARTELYGNEQFF

V: TRBV25-1
D: NA
J: TRBJ2-3
size: few
DNA: TGTGCCAGCAGTGTAAGCGCGGCAGATACGCAGTATTTT
CDR3: CASSVSAADTQYF

V: TRBV2
D: NA
J: TRBJ2-7
size: NA
DNA: TGTGCCAGCAGTTGGACCCGGCGCGGCTCCTACGAGCAGTACTTC
CDR3: CASSWTRRGSYEQYF

V: TRBV7-3
D: TRBD1
J: TRBJ2-7
size: NA
DNA: TGTGCCAGCAGCTTAGCAGGGGGCGCCTCCTACGAGCAGTACTTC
CDR3: CASSLAGGASYEQYF

V: TRBV7-2
D: NA
J: TRBJ1-6
size: NA
DNA: TGTGCCAGCCGGGAGGATTCACCCCTCCACTTT
CDR3: CASREDSPLHF

V: TRBV9
D: NA
J: TRBJ2-7
size: NA
DNA: TGTGCCAGCAGCGTAGGGGACATGGCCGAGCAGTACTTC
CDR3: CASSVGDMAEQYF

V: TRBV6-1
D: NA
J: TRBJ1-5
size: NA
DNA: TGTGCCAGCAGTGTCAGGCCCATCGGGCCCCAGCATTTT
CDR3: CASSVRPIGPQHF

V: TRBV23-1
D: TRBD1
J: TRBJ2-1
size: few
DNA: TGCGCCAGCAGTACAACAGGACAGGGTGTGGGCAATGAGCAGTTCTTC
CDR3: CASSTTGQGVGNEQFF

V: TRBV7-9
D: NA
J: TRBJ2-6
size: few
DNA: TGTGCCAGCAGCTTTAGGACAGTGGCTTCTGGGGCCAACGTCCTGACTTTC
CDR3: CASSFRTVASGANVLTF

V: TRBV10-2
D: NA
J: TRBJ2-3
size: NA
DNA: TGCGCCAGCAGTGAGAGGAGAGATACGCAGTATTTT
CDR3: CASSERRDTQYF

V: TRBV7-6
D: NA
J: TRBJ1-2
size: few
DNA: TGTGCCAGCAGCTTATCGTGGCAAATTGGCTACACCTTC
CDR3: CASSLSWQIGYTF

V: TRBV21-1
D: NA
J: TRBJ1-5
size: NA
DNA: TGTGCCAGCAACCTGGGGCAGGAGAGGATCCAGCCCCAGCATTTT
CDR3: CASNLGQERIQPQHF

V: TRBV19
D: TRBD1
J: TRBJ1-2
size: NA
DNA: TGTGCCAGTATTCGACAGGGTTACTATGGCTACACCTTC
CDR3: CASIRQGYYGYTF

V: TRBV24-1
D: NA
J: TRBJ2-4
size: NA
DNA: TGTGCCACCGCTTTCAAGGGCAGGTCATGTACCAAAAACATTCAGTACTTC
CDR3: CATAFKGRSCTKNIQYF

V: TRBV5-4
D: NA
J: TRBJ2-5
size: many
DNA: TGTGCCAGCAGCTTCGCCAGGGATGAAGGGACCCAGTACTTC
CDR3: CASSFARDEGTQYF

V: TRBV9
D: NA
J: TRBJ2-7
size: many
DNA: TGTGCCAGCACCCCAGACTCCTACGAGCAGTACTTC
CDR3: CASTPDSYEQYF

V: TRBV11-2
D: NA
J: TRBJ2-3
size: NA
DNA: TGTGCCAGCAGCTTGGGGACCTACACAGATACGCAGTATTTT
CDR3: CASSLGTYTDTQYF

V: TRBV10-1
D: NA
J: TRBJ2-1
size: NA
DNA: TGCGCCAGCAGTGAGTCCCGGAGGGGGCAGTTCTTC
CDR3: CASSESRRGQFF

V: TRBV6-5
D: NA
J: TRBJ1-1
size: NA
DNA: TGTGCCAGCACCGTCAGGGGCCTGAACACTGAAGCTTTCTTT
CDR3: CASTVRGLNTEAFF

V: TRBV4-2
D: TRBD1
J: TRBJ1-2
size: few
DNA: TGTGCCAGCAGCCCCGACAGGGGAGGTGGCTACACCTTC
CDR3: CASSPDRGGGYTF

V: TRBV7-9
D: TRBD1
J: TRBJ2-3
size: NA
DNA: TGTGCCAGCAGCCCAGGGACAGCCACAGATACGCAGTATTTT
CDR3: CASSPGTATDTQYF

V: TRBV5-1
D: NA
J: TRBJ1-3
size: many
DNA: TGCGCCAGCAGCTTGGAAGGGGTTGGAAACACCATATATTTT
CDR3: CASSLEGVGNTIYF

V: TRBV11-1
D: NA
J: TRBJ1-2
size: NA
DNA: TGTGCCAGCAGCTCAACAACCGGGACCGCGACTACCTTC
CDR3: CASSSTTGTATTF

V: TRBV5-6
D: TRBD1
J: TRBJ1-5
size: few
DNA: TGTGCCAGCAGCCGCGACAGGGGGCGAAGCAATCAGCCCCAGCATTTT
CDR3: CASSRDRGRSNQPQHF